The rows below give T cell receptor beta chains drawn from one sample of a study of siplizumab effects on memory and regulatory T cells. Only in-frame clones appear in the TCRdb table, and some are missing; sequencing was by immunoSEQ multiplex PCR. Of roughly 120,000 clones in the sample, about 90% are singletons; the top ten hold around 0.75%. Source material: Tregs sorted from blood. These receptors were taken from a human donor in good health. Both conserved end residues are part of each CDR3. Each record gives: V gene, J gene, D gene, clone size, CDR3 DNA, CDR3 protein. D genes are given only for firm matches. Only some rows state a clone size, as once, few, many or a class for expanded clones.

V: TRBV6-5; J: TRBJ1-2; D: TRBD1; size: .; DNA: TGTGCCAGCAGTTACAGACAAACAGGGGGCGGCGGCTACACCTTC; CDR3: CASSYRQTGGGGYTF
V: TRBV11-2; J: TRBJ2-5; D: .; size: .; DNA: TGTGCCAGCAGCCAAAAGGGACCCCAGTACTTC; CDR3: CASSQKGPQYF
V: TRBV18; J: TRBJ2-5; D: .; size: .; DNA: TGTGCCAGCTCACCACCGGAGACGGCGCTACAAGAGACCCAGTACTTC; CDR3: CASSPPETALQETQYF
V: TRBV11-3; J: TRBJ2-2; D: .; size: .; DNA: TGTGCCAGCAGACACAGCATCACCGGGGAGCTGTTTTTT; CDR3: CASRHSITGELFF
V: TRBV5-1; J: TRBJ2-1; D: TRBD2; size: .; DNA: TGCGCCAGCAGCTTGTATCTTCGCGGGAGTGGCAATGAGCAGTTCTTC; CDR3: CASSLYLRGSGNEQFF
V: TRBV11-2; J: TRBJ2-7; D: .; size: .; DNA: TGTGCCAGCAGCCAAGATGCCAGGGCTACCTACGAGCAGTACTTC; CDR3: CASSQDARATYEQYF
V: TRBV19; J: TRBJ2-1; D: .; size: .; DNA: TGTGCCAGTAGTTTGGGGGGAACGAACAATGAGCAGTTCTTC; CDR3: CASSLGGTNNEQFF
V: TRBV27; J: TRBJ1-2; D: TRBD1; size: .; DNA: TGTGCCAGCAGACCAGGGGGTTCCTATGGCTACACCTTC; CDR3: CASRPGGSYGYTF
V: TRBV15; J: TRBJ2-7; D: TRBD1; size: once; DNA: TGTGCCACCAGCAGAGGGGACAGCCGGGCATCCTACGAGCAGTACTTC; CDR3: CATSRGDSRASYEQYF
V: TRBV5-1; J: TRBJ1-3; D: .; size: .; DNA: TGCGCCAGCAGCTTGGAGGCGAACTCTGGAAACACCATATATTTT; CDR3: CASSLEANSGNTIYF
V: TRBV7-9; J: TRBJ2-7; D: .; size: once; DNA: TGTGCCAGCGGGAGCATATCCTACGAGCAGTACTTC; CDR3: CASGSISYEQYF
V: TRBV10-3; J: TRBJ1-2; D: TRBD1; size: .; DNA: TGTGCCATCAGTGGTTTTGGGACAGAAGACTATGGCTACACCTTC; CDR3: CAISGFGTEDYGYTF
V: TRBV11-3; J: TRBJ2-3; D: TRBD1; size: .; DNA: TGTGCCAGCAGCTTGGGACAGGGGGCATCAGATACGCAGTATTTT; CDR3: CASSLGQGASDTQYF
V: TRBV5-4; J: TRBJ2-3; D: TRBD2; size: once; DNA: TGTGCCAGCAGCGTGGGTTCCAGCGGGGGAGCAGATACGCAGTATTTT; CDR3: CASSVGSSGGADTQYF
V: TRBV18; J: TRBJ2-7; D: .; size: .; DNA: TGTGCCAGCTCACCTCGTTGGTTATCGAGCTCCTACGAGCAGTACTTC; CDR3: CASSPRWLSSSYEQYF
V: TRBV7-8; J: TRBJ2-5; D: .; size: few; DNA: TGTGCCAGCAGCTTATCTGACCAAGAGACCCAGTACTTC; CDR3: CASSLSDQETQYF
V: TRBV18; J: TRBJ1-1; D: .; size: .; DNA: TGTGCCAGCTCACCAACCAACTTGAACACTGAAGCTTTCTTT; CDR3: CASSPTNLNTEAFF
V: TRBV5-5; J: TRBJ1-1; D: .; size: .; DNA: TGTGCCAGCAGCTTGCTCCTGCAGAACACTGAAGCTTTCTTT; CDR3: CASSLLLQNTEAFF
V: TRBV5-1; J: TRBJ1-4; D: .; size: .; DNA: TGCGCCAGCAGCTTGGGGTCCAGAGATGAAAAACTGTTTTTT; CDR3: CASSLGSRDEKLFF
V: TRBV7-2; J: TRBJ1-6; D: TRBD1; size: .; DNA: TGTGCCAGCAGCCGCCGGACAGGGCTTTATTCACCCCTCCACTTT; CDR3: CASSRRTGLYSPLHF
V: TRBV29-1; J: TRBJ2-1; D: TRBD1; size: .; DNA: TGCAGCGTATGGGGGCGACAGGGGAGCGACAATGAGCAGTTCTTC; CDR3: CSVWGRQGSDNEQFF
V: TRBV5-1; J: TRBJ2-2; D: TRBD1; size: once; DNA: TGCGCCAGCAGCTTGGGGACAGGGAGCGGGGAGCTGTTTTTT; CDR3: CASSLGTGSGELFF
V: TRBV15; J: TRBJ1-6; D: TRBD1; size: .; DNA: TGTGCCACCAGCCCCTCCGGGACAGATGACTCCCCCCTCCACTTT; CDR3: CATSPSGTDDSPLHF
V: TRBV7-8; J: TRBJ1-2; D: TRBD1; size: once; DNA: TGTGCCAGCAGCCGGGGACAGGAATGGGACCTGGCTCAAGCTAACTATGGCTACACCTTC; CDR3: CASSRGQEWDLAQANYGYTF
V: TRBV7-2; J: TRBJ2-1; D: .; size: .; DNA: TGTGCCAGCAGCTTATGGCAGGGGTCTGGGAATGAGCAGTTCTTC; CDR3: CASSLWQGSGNEQFF
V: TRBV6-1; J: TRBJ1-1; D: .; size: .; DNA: TGTGCCAGCAGTTGGGGGAACACTGAAGCTTTCTTT; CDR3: CASSWGNTEAFF
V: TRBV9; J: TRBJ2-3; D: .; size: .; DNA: TGTGCCAGCAGCGTAGCCGGTAAAAACACAGATACGCAGTATTTT; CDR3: CASSVAGKNTDTQYF
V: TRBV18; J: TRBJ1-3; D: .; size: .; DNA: TGTGCCAGCTCACCAATCAGGGGATCAGGAAACACCATATATTTT; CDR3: CASSPIRGSGNTIYF
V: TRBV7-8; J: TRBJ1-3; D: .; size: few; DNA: TGTGCCAGCAGCTCCCAGGCTAACACCATATATTTT; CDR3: CASSSQANTIYF
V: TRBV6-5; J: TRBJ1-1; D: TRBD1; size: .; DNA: TGTGCCAGCAGCCTCGGACAGGGCTGGACTGAAGCTTTCTTT; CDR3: CASSLGQGWTEAFF
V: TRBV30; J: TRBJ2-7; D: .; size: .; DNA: TGTGCCTGGAGTGTAAGGGCTCTACGATTTTCAACCTACGAGCAGTACTTC; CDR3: CAWSVRALRFSTYEQYF
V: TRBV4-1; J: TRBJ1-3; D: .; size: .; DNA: TGCGCCAGCAGCCAAGGACAGTTTTGGGGAAACACCATATATTTT; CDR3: CASSQGQFWGNTIYF
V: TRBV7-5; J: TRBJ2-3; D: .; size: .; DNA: TGTGCCAGAAGCTTAGGGGCGACTAGCGGGAGCACAGATACGCAGTATTTT; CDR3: CARSLGATSGSTDTQYF
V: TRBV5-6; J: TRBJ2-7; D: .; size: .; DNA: TGTGCCAGCAGCCCGGGCTGGGGGGGCTTCTACGAGCAGTACTTC; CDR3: CASSPGWGGFYEQYF
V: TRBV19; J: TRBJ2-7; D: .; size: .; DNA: TGTGCCAGTAGTACCTCAGGGCGGACCCACGAGCAGTACTTC; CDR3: CASSTSGRTHEQYF
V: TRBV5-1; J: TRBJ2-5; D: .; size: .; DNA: TGCGCCAGCAGCTTGGCCAACAAGGGACAAGAGACCCAGTACTTC; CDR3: CASSLANKGQETQYF
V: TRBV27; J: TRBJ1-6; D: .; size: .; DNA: TGTGCCAGCAGTCCCAACTATAATTCACCCCTCCACTTT; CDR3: CASSPNYNSPLHF
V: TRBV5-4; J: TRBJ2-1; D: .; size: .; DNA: TGTGCCAGCAGCTTGGATTCGGCAGGATACAATGAGCAGTTCTTC; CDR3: CASSLDSAGYNEQFF
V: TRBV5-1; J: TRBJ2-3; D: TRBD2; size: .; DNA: TGCGCCAGCAGCAACTCGGGAGGGGCGGAAGATACGCAGTATTTT; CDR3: CASSNSGGAEDTQYF
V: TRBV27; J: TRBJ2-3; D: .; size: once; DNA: TGTGCCAGCAGTTTTACATACGCTAGCACAGATACGCAGTATTTT; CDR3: CASSFTYASTDTQYF
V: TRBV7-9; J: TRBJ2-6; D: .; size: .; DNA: TGTGCCAGCAGCCTATTCCGACCCTCTGGGGCCAACGTCCTGACTTTC; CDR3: CASSLFRPSGANVLTF
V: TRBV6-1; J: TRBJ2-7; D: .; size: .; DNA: TGTGCCAGCGGTGAGGGGCCGGGCGGCCACGAGCAGTACTTC; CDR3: CASGEGPGGHEQYF
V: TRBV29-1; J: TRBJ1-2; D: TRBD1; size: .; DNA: TGCAGCACAGCGACAGGGGGGGACTATGGCTACACCTTC; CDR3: CSTATGGDYGYTF
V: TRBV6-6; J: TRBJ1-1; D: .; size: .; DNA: TGTGCCAGCAGTTACGGGCAGGGCTGGACTGAAGCTTTCTTT; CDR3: CASSYGQGWTEAFF
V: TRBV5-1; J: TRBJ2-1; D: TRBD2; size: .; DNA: TGCGCCAGCAGCGGGAGACTAGCGGGCAACAATGAGCAGTTCTTC; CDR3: CASSGRLAGNNEQFF
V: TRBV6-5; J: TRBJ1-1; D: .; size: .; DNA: TGTGCCAGCAGTTACTCGGGCCAGGGGATTGAAGCTTTCTTT; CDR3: CASSYSGQGIEAFF
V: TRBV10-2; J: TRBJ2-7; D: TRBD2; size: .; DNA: TGCGCCAGCAGCGAAAGCGGGGGAAGTTACGAGCAGTACTTC; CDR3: CASSESGGSYEQYF
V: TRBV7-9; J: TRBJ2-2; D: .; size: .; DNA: TGTGCCAGCAGCCTACTCGGGGGGGAGCTGTTTTTT; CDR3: CASSLLGGELFF
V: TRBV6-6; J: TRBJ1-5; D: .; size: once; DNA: TGTGCCAGCACCCCTGGTGCTCAGCCCCAGCATTTT; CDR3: CASTPGAQPQHF